The 6 T cell receptor beta chains reported below all come from one sample, sequenced in a study of blood T cell repertoires in COVID-19 (dated by TCRdb to the early 2020s). The library relied on the immunoSEQ multiplex PCR assay. TCRdb re-hosts the immuneACCESS table, in-frame sequences only. Its copies lack some clones; in the studies checked, an unresolved V gene accounts for under half of them, and the cause for the rest is not known. The sample table holds about 87,000 clones, of which about 83% were seen once. Approximately 2% of the sample goes to the ten largest clones. The sequencing sample was made of peripheral blood. The source of these receptors is a woman in her seventies with acute or convalescent COVID-19.

The gene calls are TRBV18 and TRBJ1-5; 12 nucleotides match TRBD1. J gave up 6 bases and V 1 base, and 10 bases lay outside the gene matches. The CDR3 spans 18 residues. Germline-derived CDR1 and CDR2 are KGHSH and LQKENI. The CDR3 bases are TGTGCCAGCTCACCACGCTTCGGGACAGGGGGCGCCTCTCAGCCCCAGCATTTT. It yields the protein CASSPRFGTGGASQPQHF.

This chain connects TRBV30 to TRBJ1-5; tentative D call: TRBD1 (6 bases). This CDR3 spans 15 amino acids. Per germline, CDR1 GTSNPN and CDR2 SVGIG (reference sequence). Trimming pared 2 bases from V and 6 bases from J, leaving 17 bases between. CDR3 loop: CAWSRGNRDSQPQHF. The CDR3 bases are TGTGCCTGGAGTCGCGGTAACAGGGATAGTCAGCCCCAGCATTTT.

V gene TRBV25-1 combines with J gene TRBJ2-1; perhaps TRBD2 as D (6 bases). Germline CDR1 reads MGHDK; CDR2 reads SYGVNS. Trimming left V 1 base short and J 4 bases short, with 8 bases between. The CDR3 is 14 amino acids. The CDR3 protein is CASSEFSGYNEQFF. The CDR3 region has the DNA TGTGCCAGCAGTGAATTCAGCGGGTACAATGAGCAGTTCTTC.

The rearrangement links TRBV7-6 to TRBJ2-2, with unresolved D. The CDR3 length is 15 residues. Trimming pared 2 bases from V and 7 bases from J, leaving 14 bases between. In germline, CDR1 is SGHVS, CDR2 FNYEAQ. The CDR3 loop reads CASSLSWALGGELFF. CDR3 DNA: TGTGCCAGCAGCTTATCGTGGGCTCTTGGCGGGGAGCTGTTTTTT.

This clone came up once. The chain joins TRBV5-1 to TRBJ2-2, with 8 bases identical to TRBD1. The V gene end was trimmed by 4 bases and the J gene end by 8 bases; junction bases not matched to a gene: 13. The CDR3 sequence is 16 residues long. Germline-derived CDR1 and CDR2 are SGHRS and YFSETQ. CDR3 in DNA: TGCGCCAGCAGCCGTTCCGGACAGGGAGCCTTGGGGGAGCTGTTTTTT. As protein: CASSRSGQGALGELFF.

The V gene is TRBV19, the J gene TRBJ1-6; 9 bases fit TRBD1. V lost 11 bases and J lost 5; bases outside the gene matches: 7. This CDR3 is 14 amino acids long. Germline V gives CDR1 LNHDA, CDR2 SQIVND (reference sequence). CDR3 protein: CASHGTGNNSPLHF. DNA of the CDR3: TGTGCCTCCCATGGGACAGGGAATAATTCACCCCTCCACTTT. Combining the CDR3 with reference TRBV19 and TRBJ1-6 gives the whole variable domain DGGITQSPKYLFRKEGQNVTLSCEQNLNHDAMYWYRQDPGQGLRLIYYSQIVNDFQKGDIAEGYSVSREKKESFPLTVTSAQKNPTAFYLCASHGTGNNSPLHFGNGTRLTVT.